This TCR beta chain was sequenced in a study of identical twins. This clonotype was seen at least ten times. Template switching introduced a universal primer site, and the cDNA bore unique molecular identifiers. TCRdb reanalysed the 5' RACE reads using MiXCR and keeps one entry per CDR3 protein. Of approximately 670,000 distinct CDR3 sequences in the sample, roughly 6% were seen once. V shed 0 bases, J shed 4 bases, and the junction held 8 bases outside the gene matches. The CDR3 is 16 residues long. CDR1 is SGHRS, CDR2 YFSETQ, per germline. The chain uses TRBV5-1 and TRBJ2-5; TRBD2 aligns across 8 bases. Input material: naive T cells sorted from blood. This clonotype was sampled from a man aged 18 to 29 in good health. CDR3 residues: CASSLAGGTGRETQYF. The CDR3 nucleotides are TGCGCCAGCAGCTTGGCGGGAGGGACGGGGCGAGAGACCCAGTACTTC. The whole variable domain, filled in from reference TRBV5-1 and TRBJ2-5, reads KAGVTQTPRYLIKTRGQQVTLSCSPISGHRSVSWYQQTPGQGLQFLFEYFSETQRNKGNFPGRFSGRQFSNSRSEMNVSTLELGDSALYLCASSLAGGTGRETQYFGPGTRLLVL.